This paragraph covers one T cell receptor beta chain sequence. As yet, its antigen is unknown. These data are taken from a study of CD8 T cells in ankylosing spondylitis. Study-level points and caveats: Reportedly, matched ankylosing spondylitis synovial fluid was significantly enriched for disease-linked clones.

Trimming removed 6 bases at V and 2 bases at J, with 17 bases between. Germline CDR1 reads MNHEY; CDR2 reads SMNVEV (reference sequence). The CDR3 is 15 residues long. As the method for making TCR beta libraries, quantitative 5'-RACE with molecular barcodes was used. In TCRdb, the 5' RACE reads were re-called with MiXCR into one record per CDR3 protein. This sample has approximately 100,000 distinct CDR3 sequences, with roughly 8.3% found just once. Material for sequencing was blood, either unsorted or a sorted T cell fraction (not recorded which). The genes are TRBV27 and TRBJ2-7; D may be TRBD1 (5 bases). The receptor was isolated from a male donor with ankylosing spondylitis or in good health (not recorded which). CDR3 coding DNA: TGTGCCAGCAGCTTCGGGCCCGACAGTGCCTACGAGCAGTACTTC. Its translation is CASSFGPDSAYEQYF.